This T cell receptor beta chain was found in a study of T cell responses to AZD1222 COVID-19 vaccine. Only in-frame clones appear in the TCRdb table, and some are missing; sequencing was by immunoSEQ multiplex PCR. Found here are roughly 120,000 clones, approximately 90% of them singletons; the top ten hold approximately 3.4%. Points on this clone: Its specificity is not known.

The study, taken as a whole, reports: Most donors were white British, females outnumbered males, and clonal diversity was possibly underestimated. The breadth and depth of Spike-specific TCRs increased once two AZD1222 doses had been given.

The CDR3 is 14 amino acids. CDR1 is LGHNA and CDR2 is YNFKEQ in the germline V gene. The ends were cut back, 1 base at V and 3 bases at J, with 10 bases in the middle. The rearrangement uses TRBV4-2 and TRBJ2-7; unclear D gene. The receptor's source is an adult who received the AZD1222 COVID-19 vaccine. The material was peripheral blood, obtained 28 days after the second AZD1222 dose. The CDR3 spells CASSQAETGYEQYF. CDR3 sequence (DNA): TGTGCCAGCAGCCAAGCCGAAACTGGCTACGAGCAGTACTTC.